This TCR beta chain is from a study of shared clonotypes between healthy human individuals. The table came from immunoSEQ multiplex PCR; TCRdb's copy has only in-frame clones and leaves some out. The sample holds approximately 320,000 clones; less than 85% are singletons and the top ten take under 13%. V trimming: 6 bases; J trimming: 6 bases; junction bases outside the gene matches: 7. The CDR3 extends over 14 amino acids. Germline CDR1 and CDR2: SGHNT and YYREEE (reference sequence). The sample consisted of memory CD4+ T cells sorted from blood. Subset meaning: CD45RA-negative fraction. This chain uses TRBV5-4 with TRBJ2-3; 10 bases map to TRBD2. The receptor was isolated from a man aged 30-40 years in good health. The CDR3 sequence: CASTPAGGHDTQYF. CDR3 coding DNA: TGTGCCAGCACCCCAGCGGGAGGGCACGATACGCAGTATTTT.